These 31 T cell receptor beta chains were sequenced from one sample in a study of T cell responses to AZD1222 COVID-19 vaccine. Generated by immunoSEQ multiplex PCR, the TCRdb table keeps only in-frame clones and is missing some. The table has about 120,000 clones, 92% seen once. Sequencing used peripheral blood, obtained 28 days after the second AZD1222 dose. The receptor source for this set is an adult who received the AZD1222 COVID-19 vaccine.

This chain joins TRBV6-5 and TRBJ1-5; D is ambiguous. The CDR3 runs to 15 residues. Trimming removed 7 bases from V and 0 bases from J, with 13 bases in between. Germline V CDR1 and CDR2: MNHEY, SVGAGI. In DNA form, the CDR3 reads TGTGCCAGCAAGGCGGACTCGAATAGCAATCAGCCCCAGCATTTT. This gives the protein CASKADSNSNQPQHF.

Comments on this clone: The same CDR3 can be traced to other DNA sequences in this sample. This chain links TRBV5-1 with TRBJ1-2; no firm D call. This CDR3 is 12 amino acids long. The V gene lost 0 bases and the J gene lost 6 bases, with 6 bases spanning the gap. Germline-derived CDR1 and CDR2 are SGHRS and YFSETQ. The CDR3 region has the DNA TGCGCCAGCAGCTTGGGAGGCGATGGCTACACCTTC. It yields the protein CASSLGGDGYTF.

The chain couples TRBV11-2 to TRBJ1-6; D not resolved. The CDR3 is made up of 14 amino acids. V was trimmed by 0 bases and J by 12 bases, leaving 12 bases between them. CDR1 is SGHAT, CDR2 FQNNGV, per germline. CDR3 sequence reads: CASSLDRIGQPLHF. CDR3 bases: TGTGCCAGCAGCTTAGACCGTATAGGTCAACCCCTCCACTTT.

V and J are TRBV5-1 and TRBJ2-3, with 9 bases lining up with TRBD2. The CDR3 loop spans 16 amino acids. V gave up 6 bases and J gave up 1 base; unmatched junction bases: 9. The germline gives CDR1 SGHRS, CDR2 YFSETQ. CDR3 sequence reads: CASKMTSGGGTDTQYF. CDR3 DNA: TGCGCCAGCAAGATGACTAGCGGAGGGGGCACAGATACGCAGTATTTT.

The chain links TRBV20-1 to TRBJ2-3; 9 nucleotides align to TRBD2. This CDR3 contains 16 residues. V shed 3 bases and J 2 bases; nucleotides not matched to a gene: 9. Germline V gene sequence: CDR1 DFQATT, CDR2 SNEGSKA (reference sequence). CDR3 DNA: TGCAGTGCTAGTGTCTCGCTAGCGGGATTCACAGATACGCAGTATTTT. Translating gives CSASVSLAGFTDTQYF.

The CDR3 is CASSQDWTDEAFF. The CDR3 nucleotides read TGCGCCAGCAGCCAAGATTGGACAGACGAAGCTTTCTTT. The chain combines TRBV4-1 with TRBJ1-1, with a tentative D call TRBD1 (6 bases). Trimming took 0 bases from V and 8 from J, leaving 10 bases between them. Per the germline V gene, CDR1 is MGHRA and CDR2 is YSYEKL. CDR3 length equals 13 residues.

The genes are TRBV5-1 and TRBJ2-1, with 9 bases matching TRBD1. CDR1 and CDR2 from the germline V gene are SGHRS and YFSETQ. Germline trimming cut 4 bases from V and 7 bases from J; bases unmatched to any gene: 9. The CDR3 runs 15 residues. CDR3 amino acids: CASSPDRGDYNEQFF. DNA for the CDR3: TGCGCCAGCAGCCCGGACAGGGGAGACTATAATGAGCAGTTCTTC. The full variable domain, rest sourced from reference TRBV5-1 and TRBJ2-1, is KAGVTQTPRYLIKTRGQQVTLSCSPISGHRSVSWYQQTPGQGLQFLFEYFSETQRNKGNFPGRFSGRQFSNSRSEMNVSTLELGDSALYLCASSPDRGDYNEQFFGPGTRLTVL.

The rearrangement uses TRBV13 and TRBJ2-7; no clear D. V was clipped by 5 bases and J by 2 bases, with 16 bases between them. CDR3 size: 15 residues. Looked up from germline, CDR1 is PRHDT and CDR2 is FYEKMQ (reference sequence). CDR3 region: CASSPIFEPPYEQYF. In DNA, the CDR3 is TGTGCCAGCAGCCCAATCTTTGAGCCACCCTACGAGCAGTACTTC.

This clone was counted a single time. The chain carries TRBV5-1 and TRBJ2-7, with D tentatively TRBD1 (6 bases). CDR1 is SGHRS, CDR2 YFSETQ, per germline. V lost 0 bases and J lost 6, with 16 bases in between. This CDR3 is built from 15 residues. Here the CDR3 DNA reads TGCGCCAGCAGCTTGGGAGGGGGAGAGGGTGGCGAGCAGTACTTC. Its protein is CASSLGGGEGGEQYF.

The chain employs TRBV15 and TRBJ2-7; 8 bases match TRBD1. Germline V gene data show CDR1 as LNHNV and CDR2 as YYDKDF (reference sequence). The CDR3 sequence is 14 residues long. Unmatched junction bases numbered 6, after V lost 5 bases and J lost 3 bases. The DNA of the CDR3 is TGTGCCACCAGCGCCCGGGACAGGAACTACGAGCAGTACTTC. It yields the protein CATSARDRNYEQYF.

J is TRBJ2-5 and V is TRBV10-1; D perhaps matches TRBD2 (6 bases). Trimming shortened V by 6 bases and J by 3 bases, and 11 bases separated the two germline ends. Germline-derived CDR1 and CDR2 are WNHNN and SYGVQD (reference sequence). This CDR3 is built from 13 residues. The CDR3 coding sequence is TGCGCCAGCAGCACGGGAGTCAAAGAGACCCAGTACTTC. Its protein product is CASSTGVKETQYF.

The CDR3 loop is CASSPGQGINQPQHF. The DNA of the CDR3 is TGTGCCAGCAGCCCGGGACAGGGGATCAATCAGCCCCAGCATTTT. The chain combines TRBV27 with TRBJ1-5, with 10 bases lining up with TRBD1. CDR1 and CDR2 (germline): MNHEY, SMNVEV (reference sequence). CDR3 length: 15 amino acids. Losses at the gene ends were 6 bases for V and 3 bases for J; bases not matched to a gene: 5.

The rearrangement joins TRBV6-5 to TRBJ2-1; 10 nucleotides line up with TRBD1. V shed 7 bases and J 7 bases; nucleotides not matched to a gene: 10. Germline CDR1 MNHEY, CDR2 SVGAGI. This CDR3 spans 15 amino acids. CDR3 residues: CASTLSRDRGNEQFF. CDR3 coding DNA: TGTGCCAGCACCCTGAGCCGGGACAGGGGTAATGAGCAGTTCTTC.

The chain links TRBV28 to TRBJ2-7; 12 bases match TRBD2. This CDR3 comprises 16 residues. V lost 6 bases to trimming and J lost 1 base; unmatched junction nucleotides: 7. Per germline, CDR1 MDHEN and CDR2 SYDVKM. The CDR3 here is CASSTPGLAGSYEQYF. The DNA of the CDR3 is TGTGCCAGCAGCACCCCGGGACTAGCGGGTTCCTACGAGCAGTACTTC.

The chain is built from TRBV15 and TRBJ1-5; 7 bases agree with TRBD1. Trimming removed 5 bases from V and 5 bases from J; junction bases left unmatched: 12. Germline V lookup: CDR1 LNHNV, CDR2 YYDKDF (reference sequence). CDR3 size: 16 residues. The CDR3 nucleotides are TGTGCCACCAGCTTGATACAGGGGCCTAAATATCAGCCCCAGCATTTT. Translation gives CATSLIQGPKYQPQHF. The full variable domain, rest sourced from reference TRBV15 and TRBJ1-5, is DAMVIQNPRYQVTQFGKPVTLSCSQTLNHNVMYWYQQKSSQAPKLLFHYYDKDFNNEADTPDNFQSRRPNTSFCFLDIRSPGLGDTAMYLCATSLIQGPKYQPQHFGDGTRLSIL.

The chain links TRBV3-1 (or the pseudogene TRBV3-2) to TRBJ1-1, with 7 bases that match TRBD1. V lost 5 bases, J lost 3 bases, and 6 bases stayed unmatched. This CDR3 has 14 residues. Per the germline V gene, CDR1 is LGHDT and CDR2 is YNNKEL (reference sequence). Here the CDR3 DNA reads TGTGCCAGCAGCTCGACAGGGAGGGACACTGAAGCTTTCTTT. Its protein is CASSSTGRDTEAFF.

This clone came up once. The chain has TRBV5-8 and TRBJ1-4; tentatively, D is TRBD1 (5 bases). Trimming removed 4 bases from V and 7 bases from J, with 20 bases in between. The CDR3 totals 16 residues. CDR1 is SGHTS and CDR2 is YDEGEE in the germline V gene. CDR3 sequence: CASSPWGGIQSEKLFF. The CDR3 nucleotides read TGTGCCAGCAGCCCCTGGGGCGGGATACAGAGTGAAAAACTGTTTTTT. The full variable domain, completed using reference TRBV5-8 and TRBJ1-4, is EAGVTQSPTHLIKTRGQQATLRCSPISGHTSVYWYQQALGLGLQFLLWYDEGEERNRGNFPPRFSGRQFPNYSSELNVNALELEDSALYLCASSPWGGIQSEKLFFGSGTQLSVL.

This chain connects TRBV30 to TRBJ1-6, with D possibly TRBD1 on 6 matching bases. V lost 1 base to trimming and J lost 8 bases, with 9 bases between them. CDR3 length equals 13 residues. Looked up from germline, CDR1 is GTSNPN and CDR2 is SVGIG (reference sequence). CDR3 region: CAWSEYRDSPLHF. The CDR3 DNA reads TGTGCCTGGAGTGAATACAGGGATTCACCCCTCCACTTT.

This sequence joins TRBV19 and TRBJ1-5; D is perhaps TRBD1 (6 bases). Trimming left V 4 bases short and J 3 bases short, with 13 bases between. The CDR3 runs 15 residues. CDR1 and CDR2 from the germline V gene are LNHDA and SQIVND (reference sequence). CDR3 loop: CASSTSGQINQPQHF. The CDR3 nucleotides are TGTGCCAGTAGTACGTCCGGACAGATCAATCAGCCCCAGCATTTT.

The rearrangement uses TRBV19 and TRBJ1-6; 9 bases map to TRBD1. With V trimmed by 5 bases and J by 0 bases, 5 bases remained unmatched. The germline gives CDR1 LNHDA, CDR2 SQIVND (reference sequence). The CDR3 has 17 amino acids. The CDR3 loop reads CASSGQGRSSYNSPLHF. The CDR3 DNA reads TGTGCCAGTAGTGGACAGGGGCGCAGCTCCTATAATTCACCCCTCCACTTT.

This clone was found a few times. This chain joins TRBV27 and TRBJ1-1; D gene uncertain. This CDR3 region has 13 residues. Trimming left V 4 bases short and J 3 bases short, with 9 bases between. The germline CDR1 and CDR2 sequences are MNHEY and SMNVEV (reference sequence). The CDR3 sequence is CASSSRQDTEAFF. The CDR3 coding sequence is TGTGCCAGCAGTTCCCGGCAGGACACTGAAGCTTTCTTT.

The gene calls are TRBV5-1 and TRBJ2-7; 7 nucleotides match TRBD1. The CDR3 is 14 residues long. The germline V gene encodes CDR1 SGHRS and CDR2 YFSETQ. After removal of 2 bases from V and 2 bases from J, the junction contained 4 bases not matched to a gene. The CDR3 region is CASSFHRGTYEQYF. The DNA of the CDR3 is TGCGCCAGCAGCTTCCACAGGGGTACCTACGAGCAGTACTTC.

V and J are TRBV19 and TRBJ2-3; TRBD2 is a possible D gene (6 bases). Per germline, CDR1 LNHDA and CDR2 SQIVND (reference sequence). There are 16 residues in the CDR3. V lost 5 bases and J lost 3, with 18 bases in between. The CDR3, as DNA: TGTGCCAGTAGTCCTGGGGGAGGACGCAGGACAGATACGCAGTATTTT. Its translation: CASSPGGGRRTDTQYF.

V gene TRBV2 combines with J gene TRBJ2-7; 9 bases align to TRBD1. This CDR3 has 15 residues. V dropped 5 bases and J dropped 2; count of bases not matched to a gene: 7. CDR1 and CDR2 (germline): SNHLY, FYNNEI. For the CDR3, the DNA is TGTGCCAGCAGTCTCGACAGGGGGGATACCTACGAGCAGTACTTC. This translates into CASSLDRGDTYEQYF.

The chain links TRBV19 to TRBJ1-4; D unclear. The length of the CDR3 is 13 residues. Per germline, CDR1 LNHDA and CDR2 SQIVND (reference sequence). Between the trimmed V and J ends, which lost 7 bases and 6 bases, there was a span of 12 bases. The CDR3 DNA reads TGTGCCAGTAAACTTAATGAGGATGAAAAACTGTTTTTT. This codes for CASKLNEDEKLFF.

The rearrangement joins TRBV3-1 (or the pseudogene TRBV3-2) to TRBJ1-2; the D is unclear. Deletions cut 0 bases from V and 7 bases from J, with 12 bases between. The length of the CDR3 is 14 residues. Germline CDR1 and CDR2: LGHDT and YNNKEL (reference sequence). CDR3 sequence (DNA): TGTGCCAGCAGCCAAGACACAATAGCCGTTGGCTACACCTTC. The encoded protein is CASSQDTIAVGYTF.

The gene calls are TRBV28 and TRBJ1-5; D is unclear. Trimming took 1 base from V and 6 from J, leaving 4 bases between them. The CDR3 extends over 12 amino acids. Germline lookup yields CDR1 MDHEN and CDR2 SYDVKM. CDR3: CASSLSGQPQHF. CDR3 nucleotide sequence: TGTGCCAGCAGTTTATCCGGTCAGCCCCAGCATTTT.

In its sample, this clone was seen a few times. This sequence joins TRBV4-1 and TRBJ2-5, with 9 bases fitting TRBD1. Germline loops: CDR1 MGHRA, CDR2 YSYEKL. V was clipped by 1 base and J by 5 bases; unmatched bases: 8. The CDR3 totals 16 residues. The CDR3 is CASSQGSGQGYETQYF. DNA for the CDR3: TGCGCCAGCAGCCAAGGGTCGGGACAGGGATACGAGACCCAGTACTTC.

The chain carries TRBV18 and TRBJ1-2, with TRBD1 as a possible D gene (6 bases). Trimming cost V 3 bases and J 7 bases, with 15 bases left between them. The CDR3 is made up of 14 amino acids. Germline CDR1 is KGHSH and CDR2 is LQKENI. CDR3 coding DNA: TGTGCCAGCTCACCTAGTACAGGGCATCGTGGCTACACCTTC. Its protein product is CASSPSTGHRGYTF.

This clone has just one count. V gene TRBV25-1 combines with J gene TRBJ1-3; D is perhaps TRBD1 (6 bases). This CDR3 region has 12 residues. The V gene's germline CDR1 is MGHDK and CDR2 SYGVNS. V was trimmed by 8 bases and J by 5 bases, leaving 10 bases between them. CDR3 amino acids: CASWDNRNTIYF. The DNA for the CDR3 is TGTGCCAGCTGGGACAACCGAAACACCATATATTTT.

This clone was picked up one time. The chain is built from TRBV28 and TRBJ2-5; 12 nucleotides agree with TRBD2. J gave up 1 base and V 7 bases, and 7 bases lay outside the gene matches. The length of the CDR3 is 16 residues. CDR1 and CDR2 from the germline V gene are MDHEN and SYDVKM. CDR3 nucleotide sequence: TGTGCCAGCAACTCGGGGGGACTAGCGGGCCAAGAGACCCAGTACTTC. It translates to CASNSGGLAGQETQYF.